The present TCR beta chain was sequenced within a study of T cells in Graves' hyperthyroidism and ophthalmopathy. Study-level background: Any treatment followed the collection of peripheral blood at initial diagnosis.

Under 3 months was the duration of disease in ophthalmopathy patients, who also had a Clinical Activity Score of at least 3 and a NOSPECS grade of at least 4. An approximately 9.4 ml volume of fresh peripheral blood provided the PBMCs. This CDR3 contains 13 residues. In germline, CDR1 is LGHNA, CDR2 YNFKEQ. V lost 6 bases, J lost 5 bases, and 12 bases lay in between. From RNA transcripts, TCR beta CDR3 regions were amplified. A set of HTBI primers served as the primers for a first-round RT-PCR of the TCR CDR3. TCRdb redid the calling of the multiplex PCR reads with MiXCR, one entry per CDR3 protein. Among around 600,000 distinct CDR3 sequences, 11% to 15% were seen once, and the ten largest hold roughly 7%.

The chain combines TRBV4-2 with TRBJ2-3, with D possibly matching TRBD2 (6 bases). Material for sequencing was blood. This clonotype originated in a woman younger than 35 with Graves' ophthalmopathy. The CDR3 sequence is CASREGLKDTQYF. The CDR3 nucleotides are TGTGCCAGCAGGGAGGGTCTTAAAGATACGCAGTATTTT.